This entry lists 14 T cell receptor beta chains sequenced from one sample in a study of identical twins (dated by TCRdb to about 2016). Library creation used 5' RACE. The sequencer listed for this sample is Illumina HiSeq 2000. TCRdb's own reprocessing of the public reads used fastp at Q25 and MiXCR and kept productive beta chains. Each CDR3 protein appears once, grouped with its most common genes and DNA. Across this sample there are approximately 630,000 distinct CDR3 sequences, with roughly 7.1% seen only once. Clones ranked in the top ten supply roughly 1.6% of the sample. This sample was also put to use in a study of yellow fever vaccine responses in identical twins.

The sample comprised PBMCs. All receptors come from a woman aged 18-29 years in good health.

This clonotype occurred many times. The rearrangement links TRBV6-5 to TRBJ2-7; D unresolved. CDR1 is MNHEY, CDR2 SVGAGI, per germline. The ends were cut back, 10 bases at V and 5 bases at J, with 9 bases in the middle. This CDR3 region has 10 residues. As DNA, the CDR3 is TGTGCCACCCGGAACCACGAGCAGTACGTC. Its protein product is CATRNHEQYV.

This clonotype has just a few counts. The chain recombines TRBV7-8 with TRBJ2-7; D may correspond to TRBD1 or TRBD2 (5 bases each). Germline CDR1 reads SGHVS; CDR2 reads FQNEAQ. The CDR3 is 12 residues long. V dropped 1 base and J dropped 6 bases, with 7 bases sitting between them. The CDR3 is CASSLGGTEQYV. DNA for the CDR3: TGTGCCAGCAGCTTAGGGGGGACCGAGCAGTACGTC.

There are a few counts of this clonotype. The V call is TRBV11-2, the J call TRBJ2-1; 12 nucleotides line up with TRBD2. The CDR3 contains 21 residues. J gave up 0 bases and V 2 bases, and 14 bases lay outside the gene matches. CDR1 is SGHAT, CDR2 FQNNGV, per germline. CDR3 nucleotide sequence: TGTGCCAGCAGCTTACCCCTGTTCGGGACTAGCGGGTCAAGCTCCTACAATGAGCAGTTCTTC. Translated, it gives CASSLPLFGTSGSSSYNEQFF.

The chain joins TRBV7-6 to TRBJ2-3; 12 nucleotides match TRBD2. The germline V gene has CDR1 SGHVS and CDR2 FNYEAQ. The CDR3 length is 17 residues. V shed 0 bases and J 4 bases; nucleotides not matched to a gene: 5. This CDR3 reads CASSLAASGGASDTQYF. The CDR3 DNA reads TGTGCCAGCAGCTTAGCTGCTAGCGGGGGGGCTTCAGATACGCAGTATTTT.

This clonotype was seen many times. This CDR3 is CASSTQGFIGEQYV. Written as DNA, the CDR3 is TGTGCCAGCAGTACCCAGGGGTTTATTGGGGAGCAGTACGTC. This sequence joins TRBV28 and TRBJ2-7; tentatively, D is TRBD1 (6 bases). The CDR3 covers 14 residues. Germline values: CDR1 MDHEN, CDR2 SYDVKM. Between the trimmed V and J ends, which lost 5 bases and 7 bases, there was a span of 18 bases.

This clonotype appeared a few times. The genes are TRBV19 and TRBJ1-5; D not resolved. CDR3 length: 13 amino acids. V dropped 7 bases and J dropped 0 bases, with 7 bases sitting between them. Germline assignment: CDR1 LNHDA and CDR2 SQIVND (reference sequence). CDR3 protein: CASTHDSNQPQHF. CDR3 nucleotide sequence: TGTGCCAGTACCCACGATAGCAATCAGCCCCAGCATTTT.

This clonotype appeared a few times. CDR3 bases: TGTGCCAGCAGCTTAGAGGCGGATTCTAGCACAGATACGCAGTATTTT. This codes for CASSLEADSSTDTQYF. The chain carries TRBV7-8 and TRBJ2-3; D gene uncertain. CDR1 is SGHVS and CDR2 is FQNEAQ in the germline V gene. Trimming cost V 1 base and J 0 bases, with 11 bases left between them. This CDR3 comprises 16 residues.

This clonotype has at least ten counts. The chain uses TRBV6-5 and TRBJ2-3, with 14 nucleotides matching TRBD2. J gave up 4 bases and V 2 bases, and 2 bases lay outside the gene matches. Germline V CDR1 and CDR2: MNHEY, SVGAGI. The CDR3 covers 16 residues. In nucleotides, the CDR3 is TGTGCCAGCAGTTACGCGGGACTAGCGGGAGCAGATACGCAGTATTTT. Protein product: CASSYAGLAGADTQYF.

The chain recombines TRBV9 with TRBJ1-6; D not resolved. Trimming took off 3 bases at V and 0 bases at J, with 10 bases between the two ends. This CDR3 comprises 16 residues. From germline, CDR1 is SGDLS and CDR2 YYNGEE. CDR3 bases: TGTGCCAGCAGCGCTCATTTGAGCTCCTATAATTCACCCCTCCACTTT. Its translation: CASSAHLSSYNSPLHF.

There are a few counts of this clonotype. V is TRBV20-1 and J is TRBJ2-1; TRBD2 matches at 12 bases. The CDR3 runs 14 residues. Germline-derived CDR1 and CDR2 are DFQATT and SNEGSKA (reference sequence). The junction had 6 bases not matched to a gene; V was cut back by 5 bases and J by 7 bases. CDR3 in DNA: TGCAGTGCTCTCGAGGGACTAGCGGGTAATGAGCAGTTCTTC. Amino acids: CSALEGLAGNEQFF.

This clonotype was recorded a few times. V usage is TRBV5-1 and J usage is TRBJ2-5; the D gene is possibly TRBD1 (6 bases). The germline CDR1 and CDR2 sequences are SGHRS and YFSETQ. The V gene lost 1 base and the J gene lost 4 bases, with 11 bases spanning the gap. There are 14 residues in the CDR3. DNA for the CDR3: TGCGCCAGCAGCTTGACAGGGAAGGGAGAGACCCAGTACTTC. It codes for CASSLTGKGETQYF.

V gene TRBV20-1 combines with J gene TRBJ1-5, with D possibly matching TRBD1 (5 bases). From germline, CDR1 is DFQATT and CDR2 SNEGSKA (reference sequence). The V end was cut by 1 base, the J end by 0 bases, with 7 bases between. The CDR3 has 14 residues. CDR3 sequence reads: CSARADNSNQPQHF. In DNA form, the CDR3 reads TGCAGTGCTAGAGCGGACAATAGCAATCAGCCCCAGCATTTT.

The sample holds a few counts of this clonotype. The V call is TRBV3-1, the J call TRBJ2-5; 15 nucleotides agree with TRBD2. Germline V CDR1 and CDR2: LGHDT, YNNKEL (reference sequence). The CDR3 is 18 residues long. J gave up 1 base and V 5 bases, and 8 bases lay outside the gene matches. CDR3 region: CASSSGLAGGPFQETQYF. CDR3 nucleotides: TGTGCCAGCAGCTCCGGACTAGCGGGGGGGCCTTTCCAAGAGACCCAGTACTTC.

This clonotype occurred a few times. V usage is TRBV28 and J usage is TRBJ2-2; TRBD2 matches 10 bases. This CDR3 is built from 15 residues. The V segment lost 6 bases and the J segment 5 bases; nucleotides outside the gene matches: 6. Germline V CDR1 and CDR2: MDHEN, SYDVKM. This CDR3 reads CASRRSGGRTGELFF. The CDR3 DNA reads TGTGCCAGCAGACGTAGCGGGGGGCGAACCGGGGAGCTGTTTTTT.